One and the same sample provided the 18 T cell receptor beta chains below, sequenced in a study of metastatic and nonmetastatic thyroid tumors. Using MiXCR, TCRdb reanalyzed the PCR reads. The table lists about 92,000 clones, about 16% of them singletons. Until they underwent thyroid surgery, no patient had received any treatment. What was sequenced was blood. Source of these receptors: a female donor with papillary thyroid cancer or a benign thyroid nodule (not recorded which). Some clones in this sample may be carry-over from other donors' samples.

Comment on this clone: A read error may explain this, as a much larger clone is one base away. The rearrangement joins TRBV28 to TRBJ2-3; TRBD2 might be the D (5 bases). Germline loops: CDR1 MDHEN, CDR2 SYDVKM. The CDR3 is 12 amino acids. The CDR3 is CASSSTRDTHYF. The CDR3 DNA reads TGTGCCAGCAGCTCCACACGGGATACGCATTATTTT. Full variable domain (rest looked up from reference TRBV28 and TRBJ2-3): DVKVTQSSRYLVKRTGEKVFLECVQDMDHENMFWYRQDPGLGLRLIYFSYDVKMKEKGDIPEGYSVSREKKERFSLILESASTNQTSMYLCASSSTRDTHYFGPGTRLTVL.

This clone showed up many times. The rearrangement links TRBV20-1 to TRBJ2-3; 13 bases are a match to TRBD2. The ends lost 5 bases at V and 1 base at J; junction bases unmatched: 6. The CDR3 totals 16 residues. CDR1 and CDR2 from the germline V gene are DFQATT and SNEGSKA (reference sequence). DNA of the CDR3: TGCAGTGCTTCTACCGGACTAGCGGGGGGCACAGATACGCAGTATTTT. This gives the protein CSASTGLAGGTDTQYF.

V gene TRBV6-5 combines with J gene TRBJ1-6; D is uncertain. Germline V CDR1 and CDR2: MNHEY, SVGAGI. V was trimmed by 3 bases and J by 5 bases, leaving 5 bases between them. The CDR3 loop spans 13 amino acids. The CDR3 region has the DNA TGTGCCAGCAGTTATGGTGATAATTCACCCCTCCACTTT. Translation: CASSYGDNSPLHF.

This clone came up many times. The chain combines TRBV29-1 with TRBJ2-3, with 9 bases aligning to TRBD2. Trimming cost V 4 bases and J 4 bases; bases outside gene matches: 9. Germline CDR1 and CDR2: SQVTM and ANQGSEA. CDR3 length: 15 residues. DNA for the CDR3: TGCAGCGTTGTCATAGCGGGGGAACACCCAGATACGCAGTATTTT. Translated, it gives CSVVIAGEHPDTQYF.

Ten or more counts support this clone. The chain is built from TRBV6-2 or TRBV6-3 and TRBJ2-7, with TRBD2 as a possible D gene (6 bases). This CDR3 has 14 residues. V lost 2 bases and J lost 6, with 14 bases in between. The germline V gene encodes CDR1 MNHEY and CDR2 SVGEGT. CDR3 DNA sequence: TGTGCCAGCAGTTACGGCGGAGGGACGGGCGAGCAGTACTTC. Its protein product is CASSYGGGTGEQYF.

The table lists this clone with many counts. The rearrangement joins TRBV24-1 to TRBJ2-5, with TRBD2 matching over 8 bases. The CDR3 spans 19 residues. Per the germline V gene, CDR1 is KGHDR and CDR2 is SFDVKD. The V and J ends lost 0 bases and 4 bases, in that order; junction bases with no gene match: 15. CDR3 sequence reads: CATSDLKGGGAGERETQYF. The CDR3 DNA sequence: TGTGCCACCAGTGATTTGAAGGGCGGGGGAGCGGGGGAGCGAGAGACCCAGTACTTC.

This clone was counted at least ten times. The chain has TRBV13 and TRBJ1-2; D gene unclear. The V gene's germline CDR1 is PRHDT and CDR2 FYEKMQ (reference sequence). This CDR3 has 13 amino acids. Trimming took off 3 bases at V and 8 bases at J, with 13 bases between the two ends. CDR3 sequence: CASSLGIPGGYTF. The CDR3 nucleotides are TGTGCCAGCAGCTTGGGTATCCCGGGAGGCTACACCTTC. The complete variable domain, with remaining parts taken from reference TRBV13 and TRBJ1-2, reads AAGVIQSPRHLIKEKRETATLKCYPIPRHDTVYWYQQGPGQDPQFLISFYEKMQSDKGSIPDRFSAQQFSDYHSELNMSSLELGDSALYFCASSLGIPGGYTFGSGTRLTVV.

This clone showed up many times. The same CDR3 arises from other DNA sequences in this sample as well. The genes are TRBV5-6 and TRBJ1-2; tentative D call: TRBD1 (6 bases). Germline values: CDR1 SGHDT, CDR2 YYEEEE. This CDR3 comprises 13 residues. Trimming pared 1 base from V and 3 bases from J, leaving 7 bases between. Here the CDR3 DNA reads TGTGCCAGCAGCTTGTCAGGGGACTATGGCTACACCTTC. As protein: CASSLSGDYGYTF.

There are a few counts of this clone. Since a much larger clone is just one base distant, this may be a read error. The sample has other DNA sequences that encode this CDR3 too. V usage is TRBV10-3 and J usage is TRBJ2-2, with D perhaps matching TRBD2 (6 bases). The CDR3 extends over 18 amino acids. Germline V gene lookup returns CDR1 ENHRY and CDR2 SYGVKD. V was shortened by 3 bases and J by 0 bases, with 17 bases between the two germline ends. The CDR3 loop is CAISDYPRGASNTGELFF. CDR3 DNA: TGTGCCATCAGTGACTATCCGCGGGGTGCCTCGAACACCGGGGAGCTGTTTTTT.

This clone has a count of ten or more. The chain uses TRBV4-2 and TRBJ1-5; a weak D match, TRBD1 (5 bases). CDR1 is LGHNA and CDR2 is YNFKEQ in the germline V gene. Between the trimmed V and J ends, which lost 0 bases and 2 bases, there was a span of 17 bases. The CDR3 runs 18 residues. The CDR3 DNA reads as TGTGCCAGCAGCCAAGAAAGATTCCAGGGTCTAGGCAATCAGCCCCAGCATTTT. Protein: CASSQERFQGLGNQPQHF.

This clone appeared many times. The CDR3 DNA reads TGTGCCAGCAGTGACATGGGGGCCGTAACAGATACGCAGTATTTT. Translated: CASSDMGAVTDTQYF. The chain uses TRBV6-4 and TRBJ2-3; the D gene is possibly TRBD1 (6 bases). V was shortened by 2 bases and J by 3 bases, with 12 bases between the two germline ends. Germline loops: CDR1 MRHNA, CDR2 SNTAGT. There are 15 residues in the CDR3.

The V call is TRBV6-5, the J call TRBJ1-4; D is perhaps TRBD1 (5 bases). V was pared by 2 bases and J by 7 bases, with 11 bases between. The CDR3 runs 14 residues. The germline V gene encodes CDR1 MNHEY and CDR2 SVGAGI. This chain's CDR3 is CASSYHRCSEKLFF. DNA of the CDR3: TGTGCCAGCAGTTACCACAGGTGTAGTGAAAAACTGTTTTTT.

This clone was counted ten times or more. The chain couples TRBV7-9 to TRBJ2-5; TRBD1 agrees at 7 bases. The germline CDR1 and CDR2 sequences are SEHNR and FQNEAQ (reference sequence). The trim removed 0 bases at V and 7 bases at J, leaving 11 bases unmatched. This CDR3 region has 16 residues. The CDR3 region is CASSLAGRDRGGTQYF. DNA for the CDR3: TGTGCCAGCAGCTTAGCAGGCCGGGACAGAGGTGGGACCCAGTACTTC.

This clone was detected ten times or more. J is TRBJ1-4 and V is TRBV6-1; D may be TRBD1 (5 bases). Trimming removed 7 bases from V and 8 bases from J, with 20 bases in between. CDR1 is MNHNS and CDR2 is SASEGT in the germline V gene. The CDR3 is 15 amino acids. The CDR3 sequence is CASKPVGAGGEKLFF. CDR3 DNA sequence: TGTGCCAGCAAACCGGTCGGGGCCGGGGGGGAAAAACTGTTTTTT.

With regard to this clone: This may stem from a read error, because a much larger clone lies one nucleotide away. The chain uses TRBV6-5 and TRBJ2-3; TRBD2 matches at 11 bases. Germline V gene data show CDR1 as MNHEY and CDR2 as SVGAGI. The CDR3 length is 18 residues. Trimming at V came to 10 bases and at J to 6 bases, leaving 21 bases not matched to a gene. CDR3 coding DNA: TGTGCCACCGAGATGCGGGAAGGTTATAGCGGGGGGGAGGATACGCAGTATTTT. Translated, it gives CATEMREGYSGGEDTQYF.

Comments on this clone: This may stem from a read error, because a much larger clone lies one nucleotide away. The chain carries TRBV4-2 and TRBJ2-3; 10 positions match TRBD2. The V gene end was trimmed by 2 bases and the J gene end by 4 bases; junction bases not matched to a gene: 12. Germline V gene lookup returns CDR1 LGHNA and CDR2 YNFKEQ. The CDR3 covers 18 residues. The CDR3 sequence: CASSQRVAGGPEADTQYF. The CDR3 DNA is TGTGCCAGCAGCCAAAGAGTAGCGGGGGGCCCCGAGGCAGATACGCAGTATTTT.

Ten or more counts support this clone. The chain combines TRBV10-3 with TRBJ2-7; TRBD2 aligns across 7 bases. Germline CDR1 is ENHRY and CDR2 is SYGVKD. The CDR3 extends over 15 amino acids. After removal of 8 bases from V and 0 bases from J, the junction contained 10 bases not matched to a gene. CDR3 DNA: TGTGCCATCGGCCTACTATGGGGGGGCTCCTACGAGCAGTACTTC. Translated: CAIGLLWGGSYEQYF.

In this sample, this clone turned up many times. The chain is built from TRBV5-6 and TRBJ1-2; TRBD1 aligns across 12 bases. V lost 0 bases to trimming and J lost 8 bases; unmatched junction nucleotides: 5. CDR3 size: 15 residues. Germline V CDR1 and CDR2: SGHDT, YYEEEE. The CDR3 protein is CASSLGDRGLGGYTF. CDR3 sequence (DNA): TGTGCCAGCAGCTTGGGGGACAGGGGGCTCGGAGGCTACACCTTC.